Below, one TCR beta chain is given with its context. The specificity of this receptor is unknown. The sample holds no much larger clone one base away, and base qualities are not on file. The CDR1 and CDR2 encoded by the germline V gene (reference sequence) are DFQATT and SNEGSKA. From cysteine to phenylalanine, the CDR3 is 14 amino acids long. The read is trimmed to its CDR3 DNA, 42 bases read in frame from base 1. From V the trimming removes 3 bases and from J it removes 8 bases, while the gene matches leave 10 bases of the junction unaccounted for. The record originates from a study of T-cell memory formation after mild COVID-19 (dated by TCRdb to about 2021). Context from the whole study: TCR sequence clusters from the two donors were found to be largely donor specific. Two young, previously healthy adult volunteers, one female and one male, were included in the cohort. In a couple of donors, T-cell clones that expanded and contracted after mild COVID-19 were tracked by sequencing TCRalpha and TCRbeta repertoires over time. Findings and caveats that apply to the study as a whole: The detection of some responding clones in pre-infection memory suggests that pre-existing cross-reactive memory T cells joined the SARS-CoV-2 response. Contracting CD4+ clones were located mainly in the CM and EM memory subsets, whereas CD8+ clones were found to be enriched in EMRA. From day 15 to 85, contracting clones showed balanced CD4/CD8 phenotypes, whereas a second wave of clones that expanded from day 15 to 37 leaned towards CD4+. Whether the second-wave clones peaking on day 37 were SARS-CoV-2 specific was not confirmed. The study covered only a couple of mild cases, and larger cohorts including severe cases with pre-infection samples were considered necessary.

TCRdb records Illumina NovaSeq 6000 as the sequencer. Using 5'RACE with constant-segment primers, TCRalpha and TCRbeta cDNA libraries were constructed, with sample barcodes and unique molecular identifiers added in the process. RNA was extracted from every sample with Trizol reagent. Amplification of the libraries took two PCR steps, and the second step added a second sample barcode plus Illumina TruSeq adapters. Sequencing of the libraries was done on an Illumina NovaSeq, producing 2 x 150 bp paired-end reads. On the authors' methods: Demultiplexing of reads and collapsing into UMI-guided consensus sequences were performed with migec v1.2.7. Using mixcr v2.1.11, UMI consensuses were aligned to TRA and TRB V and J templates and then assembled into clonotypes. A clonotype was counted as expanded or contracted only if both edgeR and NoisET called the change significant, with noise models trained on biological replicates. For edgeR calls, a false discovery rate-adjusted p below 0.01 and a log2 fold-change threshold of 1 were applied. PCA with hierarchical clustering of max-normalized trajectories of the 1000 most abundant clonotypes was used as exploratory dynamics analysis. Separately sequenced CD4+ and CD8+ repertoires were used to assign the CD4 or CD8 phenotype of responding clones. The raw public data were reprocessed by TCRdb itself: fastp quality trimming at Q25, MiXCR clonotype calling, in-frame beta chains only. Duplicate CDR3 protein sequences are folded into a single record with the most common DNA and genes. The V and J calls follow TCRdb's processing rather than the paper's. For this sample there are around 120,000 distinct CDR3 sequences; 15% to 20% appear just once. The ten largest clonotypes hold around 13% of the sample.

PBMCs were isolated by Ficoll-Paque density gradient centrifugation. This clonotype was sampled from an adult woman who had mild COVID-19 (a few samples of this study predate the infection). The sample titles of this study are shuffled in the database, so cell type and time point are left out; the donor was told from shared clones. Sequencing was performed on PBMCs or a T cell subset sorted from them (not recorded which). Here the chain combines TRBV20-1 and TRBJ2-7, with 10 junctional bases fitting TRBD1. In nucleotides, the sequence is TGCAGTGCTAGCCCCGGGACAGGGGCGATCCAGCAGTACTTC. This encodes CSASPGTGAIQQYF.